These T cell receptor beta chains were read from a single sample in a study of STAT3 mutations in large granular lymphocyte leukemia. TCRdb keeps only in-frame clones here, not all; method: immunoSEQ multiplex PCR. The table includes approximately 42,000 clones, roughly 81% detected once. The sample consisted of PBMCs. The receptors were gathered from a human donor with T large granular lymphocyte leukemia. Some clones in this sample may be carry-over from other donors' samples. The CDR3 runs from the conserved cysteine through the conserved F or W. A D gene is named only where the DNA matches it firmly. Size is stated for part of the rows, as once, few or many counts, or as a class when the clone is expanded.

>17|TRBJ1-1|TRBV4-3|NA|NA
TGCGCCAGCAGCCAAGGAGTCAGAGCGGGGATTGGGACTGAAGCTTTCTTT
CASSQGVRAGIGTEAFF
>15|TRBJ2-6|TRBV6-5|NA|NA
TGTGCCAGCAGGCCACAGGGTCTTGGGGCCAACGTCCTGACTTTC
CASRPQGLGANVLTF
>15|TRBJ1-5|TRBV15|NA|NA
TGTGCCACCAGCAGAGACAGGGTGCGCAATCAGCCCCAGCATTTT
CATSRDRVRNQPQHF
>15|TRBJ2-2|TRBV7-8|NA|NA
TGTGCCAGCAGCTTAGTGCCAACGAACACCGGGGAGCTGTTTTTT
CASSLVPTNTGELFF
>16|TRBJ1-4|TRBV19|TRBD1|NA
TGTGCCAGCAGACCCCGAGGGACAGGGGGAGAGGAAAAACTGTTTTTT
CASRPRGTGGEEKLFF
>15|TRBJ2-3|TRBV28|NA|NA
TGTGCCAGCAGTTTAAGCACCAAATTCACAGATACGCAGTATTTT
CASSLSTKFTDTQYF
>12|TRBJ2-3|TRBV14|NA|NA
TGTGCCAGCAGCCAAGATCACAGAGAGTTGTATTTT
CASSQDHRELYF
>14|TRBJ2-7|TRBV7-6|TRBD2|few
TGTGCCAGCAGCTCGGGGAGGGGTTACGACGAGCAGTACTTC
CASSSGRGYDEQYF
>19|TRBJ2-7|TRBV5-4|TRBD2|NA
TGTGCCAGCAGCAAACCGGGACTAGCGGGGCCTGCAGAATTCTACGAGCAGTACTTC
CASSKPGLAGPAEFYEQYF
>15|TRBJ2-1|TRBV10-3|NA|NA
TGTGCCATCAGTGTCGCGGCGGGGTCCTACAATGAGCAGTTCTTC
CAISVAAGSYNEQFF
>12|TRBJ2-3|TRBV28|NA|NA
TGTGCCAGCAGGGCGTCCCCAGATACGCAGTATTTT
CASRASPDTQYF
>14|TRBJ2-6|TRBV29-1|TRBD1|NA
TGCAGCGTTTGGACAGGGTCCGGGGCCAACGTCCTGACTTTC
CSVWTGSGANVLTF
>11|TRBJ2-4|TRBV4-1|NA|once
TGCGCCAGCAGCCAAATGAGGATTCAGTACTTC
CASSQMRIQYF
>15|TRBJ2-3|TRBV19|NA|NA
TGTGCCAGTAGTATGGCAGCTCCTAGCACAGATACGCAGTATTTT
CASSMAAPSTDTQYF
>13|TRBJ2-3|TRBV5-4|NA|NA
TGTGCCAGCAGCAGCCCCCCTGGTGATACGCAGTATTTT
CASSSPPGDTQYF
>15|TRBJ2-2|TRBV6-1|TRBD2|NA
TGTGCCAGCGGGGAGGGCCGAGCGGGGGGCGGGGAGCTGTTTTTT
CASGEGRAGGGELFF
>13|TRBJ2-4|TRBV30|TRBD1|NA
TGTGCCTGGAGGGACAGGCCCAAAAACATTCAGTACTTC
CAWRDRPKNIQYF
>15|TRBJ2-5|TRBV5-6|TRBD1|NA
TGTGCCAGCAGCTCGGGACAGGGGGCCGGAGAGACCCAGTACTTC
CASSSGQGAGETQYF
>16|TRBJ2-7|TRBV7-2|TRBD2|NA
TGTGCCAGCAGCTTAATGCCAGCGGGGGACTCCTACGAGCAGTACTTC
CASSLMPAGDSYEQYF
>13|TRBJ2-3|TRBV19|NA|NA
TGTGCCAGCTCCTCAGGTCACACAGATACGCAGTATTTT
CASSSGHTDTQYF
>13|TRBJ2-7|TRBV29-1|NA|NA
TGCAGCGCCGAACTCCCCTTGGGGTCCGAGCAGTACTTC
CSAELPLGSEQYF
>14|TRBJ2-6|TRBV7-2|TRBD1|NA
TGTGCCAGCAGCCGAGACAGGGCTGGCAACGTCCTGACTTTC
CASSRDRAGNVLTF
>13|TRBJ1-1|TRBV4-3|NA|NA
TGCGCCAGCAGCCAAAGGATGAACACTGAAGCTTTCTTT
CASSQRMNTEAFF
>15|TRBJ2-7|TRBV10-3|TRBD2|once
TGTGCCATCAGTGAGGCAGGGAGGGTCTCCTACGAGCAGTACTTC
CAISEAGRVSYEQYF
>12|TRBJ1-1|TRBV21-1|NA|NA
TGTGCCAGCCGGCGCATGAACACTGAAGCTTTCTTT
CASRRMNTEAFF
>13|TRBJ1-6|TRBV2|NA|NA
TGTGCCAGCAGTGAGGAGGGACATTCACCCCTCCACTTT
CASSEEGHSPLHF
>15|TRBJ2-1|TRBV7-9|NA|NA
TGTGCCAGCAGCCCTGGGTCAGGGGTGGTCAATGAGCAGTTCTTC
CASSPGSGVVNEQFF
>13|TRBJ1-2|TRBV29-1|NA|NA
TGCAGCGTTGAGAGTGGCCGGAACTATGGCTACACCTTC
CSVESGRNYGYTF
>13|TRBJ1-4|TRBV5-4|NA|NA
TGTGCCAGCAGTTTCGTGGGGGATGAAAAACTGTTTTTT
CASSFVGDEKLFF
>12|TRBJ2-7|TRBV6-5|NA|NA
TGTGCCAGCACCTCGAGTTCCTACGAGCAGTACTTC
CASTSSSYEQYF
>12|TRBJ2-7|TRBV28|NA|NA
TGTGCCAGCAGTTTTCCGTCCTACGAGCAGTACTTC
CASSFPSYEQYF
>12|TRBJ1-5|TRBV28|NA|NA
TGTGCCAGCAGTTTCCCGAATCAGCCCCAGCATTTT
CASSFPNQPQHF
>16|TRBJ2-5|TRBV5-1|NA|NA
TGCGCCAGCAGCCAGGAAACACCTGCGATGCGGGAGACCCAGTACTTC
CASSQETPAMRETQYF
>15|TRBJ2-1|TRBV5-4|TRBD1|few
TGTGCCAGCAGCCCCCCGGGACAGTTATACAATGAGCAGTTCTTC
CASSPPGQLYNEQFF
>14|TRBJ1-4|TRBV25-1|TRBD1|NA
TGTGCCAGCAGTCGGACAGGGGGTAATGAAAAACTGTTTTTT
CASSRTGGNEKLFF
>13|TRBJ1-2|TRBV5-1|NA|NA
TGCGCCAGCAGCGCCGGACACCTTTATGGCTACACCTTC
CASSAGHLYGYTF
>12|TRBJ1-2|TRBV10-3|TRBD1|NA
TGTGCCACAGGACAGGGGGACTATGGCTACACCTTC
CATGQGDYGYTF
>15|TRBJ1-4|TRBV15|NA|once
TGTGCCACCAGCAGCCTCAGGACCGCGGGAGAAAAACTGTTTTTT
CATSSLRTAGEKLFF
>16|TRBJ1-5|TRBV4-1|TRBD1|NA
TGCGCCAGCAGCCAAGCCCCGACAGGGGGTGTTCAGCCCCAGCATTTT
CASSQAPTGGVQPQHF
>16|TRBJ1-6|TRBV6-5|TRBD1|NA
TGTGCCAGCAGTTATGACAGGGGCTCCTATAATTCACCCCTCCACTTT
CASSYDRGSYNSPLHF
>13|TRBJ2-3|TRBV5-1|NA|once
TGCGCCAGTTATACGGGGGTCACAGATACGCAGTATTTT
CASYTGVTDTQYF
>16|TRBJ1-6|TRBV2|NA|NA
TGTGCCAGCAGTCACGATAATATTGGACCCAATTCACCCCTCCACTTT
CASSHDNIGPNSPLHF
>15|TRBJ1-5|TRBV6-5|NA|NA
TGTGCCAGCAGTTACTCTGGGGCAGGGGATCAGCCCCAGCATTTT
CASSYSGAGDQPQHF
>11|TRBJ1-1|TRBV28|NA|few
TGTGCGGCGGGTAAACACACTGAAGCTTTCTTT
CAAGKHTEAFF
>15|TRBJ2-3|TRBV5-8|NA|once
TGTGCCAGCAGCTTTCATGGGGGGCACACAGATACGCAGTATTTT
CASSFHGGHTDTQYF
>11|TRBJ1-2|TRBV19|NA|few
TGTGCCAGTAGGCGAACAGAACGCGTCACCTTC
CASRRTERVTF
>14|TRBJ1-1|TRBV11-2|NA|NA
TGTGCCAGCAGCTTAATCAGGGGCAACACTGAAGCTTTCTTT
CASSLIRGNTEAFF
>15|TRBJ1-6|TRBV7-8|NA|NA
TGTGCCAGCAGCTTAGGCAGCTCCTATAATTCACCCCTCCACTTT
CASSLGSSYNSPLHF
>15|TRBJ1-2|TRBV7-9|NA|NA
TGTGCCAGCAGCTTGACAGCCCTTGGGGAGAGAGGCTACACCTTC
CASSLTALGERGYTF
>13|TRBJ1-5|TRBV18|NA|NA
TGTGCCAGCTCACCAGCAGGAGATCAGCCCCAGCATTTT
CASSPAGDQPQHF
>13|TRBJ2-1|TRBV6-5|NA|NA
TGTGCCAGCAGTTACTCCTGGGGGCATGAGCAGTTCTTC
CASSYSWGHEQFF
>12|TRBJ1-2|TRBV4-1|TRBD1|NA
TGCGCCAGCAGCCCAGGGGGCTATGGCTACACCTTC
CASSPGGYGYTF
>14|TRBJ1-1|TRBV5-1|TRBD1|NA
TGCGCCAGCAGCATCTCAGGGGGCGAGACTGAAGCTTTCTTT
CASSISGGETEAFF
>13|TRBJ1-4|TRBV10-3|NA|once
TGTGCCATCAGTGCCGTGGGGACGGAAAAACTGTTTTTT
CAISAVGTEKLFF
>15|TRBJ1-1|TRBV5-6|NA|NA
TGTGCCAGCAGCTTTAACCGGGCCGGGAACACTGAAGCTTTCTTT
CASSFNRAGNTEAFF
>14|TRBJ1-2|TRBV29-1|TRBD1|few
TGCAGCGGCACGTCGACAGGGGGCGCGTATGGCTACACCTTC
CSGTSTGGAYGYTF
>13|TRBJ1-2|TRBV6-6|NA|few
TGTGCCAGCACCCCGAACTCGGGGAGCACCTACACCTTC
CASTPNSGSTYTF
>13|TRBJ1-1|TRBV7-9|NA|NA
TGTGCCAGCAGCTTATTCGCCCCCCCTGAAGCTTTCTTT
CASSLFAPPEAFF
>15|TRBJ2-1|TRBV14|NA|NA
TGTGCCAGCAGCCAAGAAGGGTCTCCAGTATGGGAGCAGTTCTTC
CASSQEGSPVWEQFF
>15|TRBJ2-7|TRBV28|TRBD1|NA
TGTGCCAGCAGTTTAACCGGGACAGGGGGCCACGAGCAGTACTTC
CASSLTGTGGHEQYF